The 31 T cell receptor beta chains below were found in one sample sequenced in a study of T cells in localized non-small cell lung cancer (TCRdb year 2020). The library relied on the immunoSEQ multiplex PCR assay. TCRdb's version of the immuneACCESS table is confined to in-frame rearrangements and falls short of the full clone set. An unresolved V gene accounts for under half of the shortfall where checked; the remainder is of unknown origin. For this sample there are 1,100 to 1,500 clones; roughly 22% appear just once. Clones ranked in the top ten supply around 25% of the sample. The sequencing here drew on normal lung tissue next to the tumor, taken before any cancer treatment. The receptor set was obtained from a male donor at least 60 years old with stage III squamous cell lung carcinoma.

This clone is large by share. In nucleotides, the CDR3 is TGTGCCACCAGCAGGGGCCTACGCGCTGGCCCAGGTGGAAACACCATATATTTT. Translated, it gives CATSRGLRAGPGGNTIYF. The chain combines TRBV15 with TRBJ1-3; D is undetermined. There are 18 residues in the CDR3. V shed 3 bases and J shed 3 bases, with 21 bases lying between them. Germline CDR1 reads LNHNV; CDR2 reads YYDKDF (reference sequence). Full variable domain (remainder filled in from reference TRBV15 and TRBJ1-3): DAMVIQNPRYQVTQFGKPVTLSCSQTLNHNVMYWYQQKSSQAPKLLFHYYDKDFNNEADTPDNFQSRRPNTSFCFLDIRSPGLGDTAMYLCATSRGLRAGPGGNTIYFGEGSWLTVV.

CDR3 sequence (DNA): TGTGCCACCTCTCTTGTGTCAGCTAACTATGGCTACACCTTC. Amino acid sequence: CATSLVSANYGYTF. The chain is built from TRBV6-8 and TRBJ1-2; no definite D call. This CDR3 has 14 amino acids. Between the trimmed V and J ends, which lost 10 bases and 0 bases, there was a span of 15 bases. CDR1 is MNHGY and CDR2 is SAAAGT in the germline V gene.

This clone is labeled medium-sized (0.01 to 0.1%). This rearrangement joins TRBV6-8 to TRBJ2-7, with D uncertain. The CDR3 contains 14 residues. Germline V lookup: CDR1 MNHGY, CDR2 SAAAGT. V shed 4 bases and J shed 3 bases, with 13 bases lying between them. The CDR3 loop reads CASSSPSFGYEQYF. In nucleotides, the CDR3 is TGTGCCAGCAGTTCGCCCTCCTTCGGCTACGAGCAGTACTTC.

This rearrangement joins TRBV6-8 to TRBJ2-5; D might be TRBD1 (6 bases). The CDR3 has 14 residues. Germline CDR1 reads MNHGY; CDR2 reads SAAAGT. V was cut by 5 bases and J by 3 bases, with 13 bases left in between. CDR3 sequence: CASSTLNREETQYF. The CDR3 DNA follows: TGTGCCAGCAGTACCTTGAACAGGGAAGAGACCCAGTACTTC.

This clone was seen more than once but under ten times. The V call is TRBV9, the J call TRBJ2-5; D may be TRBD1 (6 bases). The CDR3 is made up of 13 amino acids. Germline CDR1 is SGDLS and CDR2 is YYNGEE. Between the trimmed V and J ends, which lost 4 bases and 3 bases, there was a span of 10 bases. CDR3 amino acids: CASSTGFEETQYF. CDR3 coding DNA: TGTGCCAGCAGCACAGGGTTTGAAGAGACCCAGTACTTC.

The CDR3 DNA follows: TGCAGCGTTGAGTTGGCGAACACCGGGGAGCTGTTTTTT. Its protein is CSVELANTGELFF. This chain connects TRBV29-1 to TRBJ2-2; no reliable D call. CDR1 SQVTM and CDR2 ANQGSEA come from the germline V gene. The CDR3 consists of 13 residues. Trimming removed 3 bases at V and 0 bases at J, with 5 bases between.

J is TRBJ2-3 and V is TRBV19; a possible D gene is TRBD2 (5 bases). The germline CDR1 and CDR2 sequences are LNHDA and SQIVND (reference sequence). V was trimmed by 7 bases and J by 2 bases, leaving 16 bases between them. CDR3 length equals 15 residues. The CDR3 here is CASTIGVGITDTQYF. CDR3 sequence (DNA): TGTGCCAGTACCATAGGCGTCGGGATCACAGATACGCAGTATTTT.

In this sample, this clone is medium-sized. The rearrangement uses TRBV11-3 and TRBJ2-7; TRBD2 matches 9 bases. The CDR3 consists of 16 residues. Trimming cost V 3 bases and J 2 bases; bases outside gene matches: 8. Germline V lookup: CDR1 SGHNT, CDR2 YENEEA. The CDR3, as DNA: TGTGCCAGCAGCTTGGCTCTAGCGGGGAGTACCTACGAGCAGTACTTC. It translates to CASSLALAGSTYEQYF. The variable domain in full, completed from reference TRBV11-3 and TRBJ2-7, reads EAGVVQSPRYKIIEKKQPVAFWCNPISGHNTLYWYLQNLGQGPELLIRYENEEAVDDSQLPKDRFSAERLKGVDSTLKIQPAELGDSAVYLCASSLALAGSTYEQYFGPGTRLTVT.

The V call is TRBV19, the J call TRBJ1-2; the D gene is possibly TRBD1 (5 bases). V was cut by 7 bases and J by 2 bases, with 11 bases left in between. This CDR3 is built from 13 residues. Germline CDR1 is LNHDA and CDR2 is SQIVND (reference sequence). CDR3 loop: CASTPGGNYGYTF. DNA for the CDR3: TGTGCCAGTACGCCCGGGGGGAACTATGGCTACACCTTC.

This sequence joins TRBV12-5 and TRBJ1-1; 7 bases align to TRBD1. The V gene end was trimmed by 5 bases and the J gene end by 1 base; junction bases not matched to a gene: 7. CDR1 is LGHNT, CDR2 FRNRAP, per germline. This CDR3 contains 15 residues. The CDR3 sequence: CASGPSGGTNTEAFF. CDR3 bases: TGTGCTAGTGGTCCTTCAGGGGGTACGAACACTGAAGCTTTCTTT.

By share, this clone ranks as large. The chain combines TRBV18 with TRBJ1-2, with D possibly being TRBD1 (5 bases). The CDR3 is made up of 15 amino acids. V lost 5 bases and J 7 bases, leaving 20 bases between the germline ends. In germline, CDR1 is KGHSH, CDR2 LQKENI. DNA for the CDR3: TGTGCCAGCTCAGTATCTCCGGGGGGGGACCCTGGCTACACCTTC. Translation: CASSVSPGGDPGYTF. Full variable domain (rest looked up from reference TRBV18 and TRBJ1-2): NAGVMQNPRHLVRRRGQEARLRCSPMKGHSHVYWYRQLPEEGLKFMVYLQKENIIDESGMPKERFSAEFPKEGPSILRIQQVVRGDSAAYFCASSVSPGGDPGYTFGSGTRLTVV.

The rearrangement links TRBV4-1 to TRBJ1-5; D unresolved. CDR3 size: 13 residues. CDR1 and CDR2 (germline): MGHRA, YSYEKL. Trimming stripped 0 bases from V and 4 bases from J, with 4 bases between. The chain's CDR3 is CASSQDRNQPQHF. CDR3 DNA sequence: TGCGCCAGCAGCCAAGACAGAAATCAGCCCCAGCATTTT.

This clone showed up just a few times. The chain is built from TRBV6-8 and TRBJ2-7, with TRBD1 as a possible D gene (6 bases). Germline assignment: CDR1 MNHGY and CDR2 SAAAGT. This CDR3 region has 15 residues. V lost 5 bases and J lost 4, with 18 bases in between. The CDR3 region is CASSPHSGTRYEQYF. CDR3 sequence (DNA): TGTGCCAGCAGTCCCCACTCCGGGACAAGGTACGAGCAGTACTTC.

The chain employs TRBV19 and TRBJ1-5; 8 nucleotides align to TRBD1. Germline CDR1 LNHDA, CDR2 SQIVND (reference sequence). The CDR3 contains 15 residues. Trimming cost V 7 bases and J 5 bases; bases outside gene matches: 10. CDR3 sequence (DNA): TGTGCCAGTACAGGGAGACAGGGGTTCGATCAGCCCCAGCATTTT. Protein product: CASTGRQGFDQPQHF.

This clone is labeled as medium-sized. The genes are TRBV15 and TRBJ2-3, with D perhaps TRBD1 (6 bases). There are 16 residues in the CDR3. Germline lookup yields CDR1 LNHNV and CDR2 YYDKDF (reference sequence). Trimming removed 3 bases from V and 0 bases from J, with 13 bases in between. The chain's CDR3 is CATSRRTVTSTDTQYF. The CDR3 coding sequence is TGTGCCACCAGCAGGCGGACAGTCACTAGCACAGATACGCAGTATTTT.

A few counts support this clone. J is TRBJ2-5 and V is TRBV30; the D gene is possibly TRBD1 (6 bases). This CDR3 spans 15 amino acids. The germline gives CDR1 GTSNPN, CDR2 SVGIG (reference sequence). V was trimmed by 0 bases and J by 5 bases, leaving 16 bases between them. CDR3 amino acids: CAWSVKTGRTETQYF. CDR3 DNA: TGTGCCTGGAGTGTAAAAACAGGGAGAACGGAGACCCAGTACTTC.

This rearrangement joins TRBV28 to TRBJ2-1; 11 bases align to TRBD2. This CDR3 has 14 amino acids. Germline-derived CDR1 and CDR2 are MDHEN and SYDVKM. V lost 7 bases to trimming and J lost 4 bases; unmatched junction nucleotides: 3. This chain's CDR3 is CASIWTSGYNEQFF. CDR3 nucleotides: TGTGCCAGCATTTGGACTAGCGGGTACAATGAGCAGTTCTTC.

The CDR3, as DNA: TGTGCTAGCTCGATGGGGGTTACAGATACGCAGTATTTT. Translating it yields CASSMGVTDTQYF. This chain connects TRBV12-5 to TRBJ2-3, with D possibly called TRBD1 or TRBD2 (5 bases each). The CDR3 runs to 13 residues. V was shortened by 9 bases and J by 3 bases, with 13 bases between the two germline ends. The germline gives CDR1 LGHNT, CDR2 FRNRAP. The full variable domain, with the rest looked up from reference TRBV12-5 and TRBJ2-3, is DARVTQTPRHKVTEMGQEVTMRCQPILGHNTVFWYRQTMMQGLELLAYFRNRAPLDDSGMPKDRFSAEMPDATLATLKIQPSEPRDSAVYFCASSMGVTDTQYFGPGTRLTVL.

The chain carries TRBV6-8 and TRBJ1-1, with 10 bases fitting TRBD1. The CDR3 extends over 14 amino acids. Trimming removed 6 bases from V and 5 bases from J; junction bases left unmatched: 6. Germline CDR1 and CDR2: MNHGY and SAAAGT. CDR3: CASSPAGQGTEAFF. The CDR3 nucleotides read TGTGCCAGCAGCCCAGCGGGACAGGGGACTGAAGCTTTCTTT.

The chain uses TRBV6-8 and TRBJ1-3, with TRBD1 matching over 8 bases. The CDR3 runs 15 residues. The germline gives CDR1 MNHGY, CDR2 SAAAGT. With 7 bases clipped from V and 3 bases from J, the junction kept 8 bases outside the gene matches. Here the CDR3 reads CASILDRVNGNTIYF. CDR3 DNA sequence: TGTGCCAGCATCCTGGACAGGGTAAATGGAAACACCATATATTTT.

The rearrangement uses TRBV7-5 and TRBJ2-3; the tabulated D call, TRBD2, remains unverified against the DNA. TRBV7-5 is an annotated pseudogene. This CDR3 is built from 16 residues. CDR3 protein: CASSLAWREGADTQYF. The CDR3 DNA reads TGTGCCAGCAGCTTGGCCTGGCGGGAGGGGGCAGATACGCAGTATTTT.

This clone was seen more than once but under ten times. The chain combines TRBV5-1 with TRBJ1-3; the match to TRBD1 covers 7 bases. CDR1 SGHRS and CDR2 YFSETQ come from the germline V gene. V was clipped by 0 bases and J by 2 bases; unmatched bases: 2. This CDR3 is built from 15 residues. CDR3 sequence reads: CASSLDRGAGNTIYF. The CDR3 DNA reads TGCGCCAGCAGCTTGGACAGGGGAGCTGGAAACACCATATATTTT.

Relative to its sample, this clone is medium-sized. The V and J genes are TRBV6-8 and TRBJ2-7; D may match TRBD1 or TRBD2 (6 bases each). The V and J ends lost 2 bases and 6 bases respectively, with 17 bases between them. Germline CDR1 is MNHGY and CDR2 is SAAAGT. The CDR3 consists of 15 residues. CDR3 DNA sequence: TGTGCCAGCAGTTACAAGTCTCGGGGGCGAATCGAGCAGTACTTC. This encodes CASSYKSRGRIEQYF.

In its sample, this clone ranks as large. The chain joins TRBV6-8 to TRBJ2-7, with TRBD1 identical over 9 bases. The germline CDR1 and CDR2 sequences are MNHGY and SAAAGT. CDR3 size: 15 residues. The V and J ends lost 5 bases and 3 bases, in that order; junction bases with no gene match: 8. The CDR3, as DNA: TGTGCCAGCAGTAGGGACGGACAGGGGATCTACGAGCAGTACTTC. This gives the protein CASSRDGQGIYEQYF.

This clone occurred a few times. J is TRBJ1-2 and V is TRBV29-1, with unresolved D. Germline V lookup: CDR1 SQVTM, CDR2 ANQGSEA. The ends were cut back, 3 bases at V and 0 bases at J, with 11 bases in the middle. The CDR3 totals 14 residues. CDR3 region: CSVDLATSNYGYTF. In nucleotides, the CDR3 is TGCAGCGTTGATTTGGCCACTTCTAACTATGGCTACACCTTC.

This chain connects TRBV28 to TRBJ1-2, with TRBD1 as a possible D gene (5 bases). Trimming took 6 bases from V and 4 from J, leaving 15 bases between them. Germline V gene lookup returns CDR1 MDHEN and CDR2 SYDVKM. This CDR3 is 14 amino acids long. CDR3 sequence reads: CASSNLGDFYGYTF. CDR3 DNA: TGTGCCAGCAGCAATCTCGGGGACTTCTATGGCTACACCTTC.

The chain is built from TRBV25-1 and TRBJ2-7, with D uncertain. Germline loops: CDR1 MGHDK, CDR2 SYGVNS. V was cut by 5 bases and J by 3 bases, with 8 bases left in between. This CDR3 region has 12 residues. The CDR3 bases are TGTGCCAGCAGTTACCAGAACTACGAGCAGTACTTC. This codes for CASSYQNYEQYF.

This clone was counted between two and nine times. V is TRBV28 and J is TRBJ2-3, with 10 bases matching TRBD2. The CDR3 has 15 amino acids. Germline V CDR1 and CDR2: MDHEN, SYDVKM. The junction had 3 bases not matched to a gene; V was cut back by 5 bases and J by 1 base. CDR3 protein: CASSLAGEGTDTQYF. CDR3 DNA: TGTGCCAGCAGTCTAGCGGGAGAGGGCACAGATACGCAGTATTTT.

This clone is termed hyperexpanded. The chain employs TRBV28 and TRBJ1-2, with D maybe TRBD1 (5 bases). CDR1 is MDHEN and CDR2 is SYDVKM in the germline V gene. Between the trimmed V and J ends, which lost 10 bases and 6 bases, there was a span of 15 bases. CDR3 size: 12 residues. The CDR3 protein is CATPGREDGYTF. Written as DNA, the CDR3 is TGTGCCACCCCAGGGAGGGAGGATGGCTACACCTTC.

This clone qualifies as hyperexpanded (1% or more). V gene TRBV6-8 combines with J gene TRBJ1-1; 7 positions match TRBD1. CDR3 size: 14 residues. The germline gives CDR1 MNHGY, CDR2 SAAAGT. The V gene end was trimmed by 10 bases and the J gene end by 2 bases; junction bases not matched to a gene: 10. The CDR3 DNA sequence: TGTGCCATCAGCCCGGGACAGTTTAACACTGAAGCTTTCTTT. Translating it yields CAISPGQFNTEAFF.

This clone turned up a few times. This chain uses TRBV28 with TRBJ1-5; TRBD1 might be the D (6 bases). The CDR3 has 18 amino acids. V lost 7 bases and J 0 bases, leaving 22 bases between the germline ends. Germline V gene data show CDR1 as MDHEN and CDR2 as SYDVKM. The CDR3 DNA follows: TGTGCCAGCACCCCCGGGGGGCCATACCCCCTTAGCAATCAGCCCCAGCATTTT. Translated, it gives CASTPGGPYPLSNQPQHF.